This T cell receptor beta chain was observed in a study of cytomegalovirus exposure and HLA in healthy donors. Across the study: A data release that came early held approximately 92 million unique TCRs from HLA-typed donors. Study-level results: The study listed under 200 cytomegalovirus-associated TCR beta chains. A prior analysis recorded that most TCR beta V segments were productive about 87% or about 30% of the time.

Worth noting for this clone: The antigen is unknown.

CDR3 size: 12 residues. Trimming cost V 4 bases and J 4 bases, with 5 bases left between them. CDR1 and CDR2 from the germline V gene are MDHEN and SYDVKM. Healthy bone marrow donors made up the donors. It was with 60 Vbeta and 13 Jbeta primers that the PCR ran. Clones were read by immunoSEQ multiplex PCR, and TCRdb kept only the in-frame ones, dropping some. Its listing shows about 130,000 clones. The sequence was obtained from a man between 18 and 29 years old in good health and CMV-seronegative. The sample consisted of PBMCs. The chain employs TRBV28 and TRBJ1-5; unclear D gene. DNA for the CDR3: TGTGCCAGCAGTTACGGGAATCAGCCCCAGCATTTT. Protein: CASSYGNQPQHF.